What follows describes a single T cell receptor beta chain. Its antigen is undetermined. Here immunoSEQ multiplex PCR was the method, and the copy in TCRdb shows in-frame clones only, minus some. The sample shows 150,000 or so clones, 90% of them seen only once. This sample was included in a study of T cell responses to AZD1222 COVID-19 vaccine. Points from the study as a whole: Distributed over spike, vaccine-associated CD4 TCRs predominated at 160-218 and 743-854.

Sequenced material: peripheral blood, taken on day 0 of AZD1222 vaccination. The clonotype comes from an adult in good health.

The CDR3 sequence is CASSLRGGTGELFF. The CDR3 nucleotides are TGTGCCAGCAGCTTACGAGGGGGGACCGGGGAGCTGTTTTTT. This chain joins TRBV7-7 and TRBJ2-2; TRBD1 or TRBD2 may be the D gene (6 bases each). This CDR3 has 14 amino acids. V lost 2 bases, J lost 5 bases, and 9 bases lay in between. From germline, CDR1 is SSHAT and CDR2 FNYEAQ (reference sequence).